Listed here are 12 T cell receptor beta chains from one sample, sequenced in a study of T-cell memory formation after mild COVID-19. Each CDR3 protein is one row after TCRdb ran MiXCR on the 5' RACE reads. Of 500,000 to 650,000 distinct CDR3 sequences in the sample, about 22% were seen once. Sequenced: PBMCs or a T cell subset sorted from them (not recorded which). These receptors were taken from an adult woman who had mild COVID-19 (a few samples of this study predate the infection). Cell type and time point are not known.

This clonotype turned up a few times. CDR3 in amino acids: CASSLQGPYYEQYF. The DNA for the CDR3 is TGTGCCAGCAGCCTCCAGGGTCCCTACTACGAGCAGTACTTC. V gene TRBV7-9 combines with J gene TRBJ2-7; perhaps TRBD1 as D (5 bases). The CDR3 consists of 14 residues. V lost 5 bases to trimming and J lost 3 bases, with 14 bases between them. Germline values: CDR1 SEHNR, CDR2 FQNEAQ (reference sequence).

This clonotype was recorded a few times. V is TRBV6-5 and J is TRBJ1-5; no definite D call. V was clipped by 2 bases and J by 6 bases, with 8 bases between them. This CDR3 has 13 residues. Germline assignment: CDR1 MNHEY and CDR2 SVGAGI. The CDR3 DNA reads as TGTGCCAGCAGTTACGGGCTGGCTCAGCCCCAGCATTTT. Encoded protein: CASSYGLAQPQHF.

This clonotype was observed a handful of times. The chain recombines TRBV5-1 with TRBJ2-7, with TRBD2 identical over 10 bases. The CDR3 totals 15 residues. After removal of 5 bases from V and 0 bases from J, the junction contained 5 bases not matched to a gene. The germline V gene has CDR1 SGHRS and CDR2 YFSETQ. The DNA for the CDR3 is TGCGCCAGCAGGCCTAGCGGGGGCCGCTCCTACGAGCAGTACTTC. This codes for CASRPSGGRSYEQYF.

This clonotype was found a few times. The chain has TRBV7-3 and TRBJ2-2, with TRBD1 matching over 9 bases. The CDR3 runs 17 residues. Germline lookup yields CDR1 SGHTA and CDR2 FQGTGA. V lost 2 bases, J lost 4 bases, and 8 bases stayed unmatched. This chain's CDR3 is CASSLLPGQGATGELFF. CDR3 coding DNA: TGTGCCAGCAGCTTATTACCGGGACAGGGAGCCACCGGGGAGCTGTTTTTT.

The V gene is TRBV24-1, the J gene TRBJ2-3, with TRBD2 matching over 7 bases. The CDR3 covers 14 residues. V lost 0 bases to trimming and J lost 6 bases; unmatched junction nucleotides: 2. Per germline, CDR1 KGHDR and CDR2 SFDVKD. The CDR3 DNA reads as TGTGCCACCAGTGATTTGCTAGCGGCCGATACGCAGTATTTT. It yields the protein CATSDLLAADTQYF.

This chain joins TRBV18 and TRBJ2-7, with TRBD1 matching 7 bases. Germline-derived CDR1 and CDR2 are KGHSH and LQKENI. This CDR3 comprises 14 residues. The trim removed 5 bases at V and 5 bases at J, leaving 9 bases unmatched. The CDR3 protein is CASSTRQGFDEQYF. Here the CDR3 DNA reads TGTGCCAGCTCAACGCGACAGGGTTTCGACGAGCAGTACTTC.

The chain uses TRBV30 and TRBJ1-2; D unresolved. V gave up 8 bases and J gave up 0 bases, with 7 bases separating them. Germline CDR1 GTSNPN, CDR2 SVGIG (reference sequence). The CDR3 has 11 amino acids. This chain's CDR3 is CAPRPNYGYTF. CDR3 bases: TGTGCCCCTCGCCCTAACTATGGCTACACCTTC.

In its sample, this clonotype was seen many times. One end of the junction varies from germline; a read error may be responsible. The genes are TRBV14 and TRBJ2-7; possibly TRBD1 for D (6 bases). The CDR3 length is 13 residues. Germline lookup yields CDR1 SGHDN and CDR2 FVKESK. The CDR3 DNA reads TGTGCCAGCAGCCAAGTCAGTGTAGGGGGTCAGCACTTC. This codes for CASSQVSVGGQHF. Full variable domain (remainder filled in from reference TRBV14 and TRBJ2-7): EAGVTQFPSHSVIEKGQTVTLRCDPISGHDNLYWYRRVMGKEIKFLLHFVKESKQDESGMPNNRFLAERTGGTYSTLKVQPAELEDSGVYFCASSQVSVGGQHFGPGTRLTVT.

The chain carries TRBV20-1 and TRBJ1-6, with 7 bases lining up with TRBD1. Germline V gives CDR1 DFQATT, CDR2 SNEGSKA (reference sequence). The CDR3 totals 15 residues. Trimming took 4 bases from V and 5 from J; bases not matched to a gene: 8. The CDR3 protein is CSAKEPGQNNSPLHF. The CDR3 DNA reads TGCAGTGCTAAGGAGCCGGGACAGAATAATTCACCCCTCCACTTT.

The V gene is TRBV7-2, the J gene TRBJ2-2; D call uncertain. The V gene's germline CDR1 is SGHTA and CDR2 FQGNSA. V lost 4 bases and J 6 bases, leaving 6 bases between the germline ends. The CDR3 is 12 residues long. The CDR3 DNA reads as TGTGCCAGCAGCTCAGTTTCCGGGGAGCTGTTTTTT. Amino acid sequence: CASSSVSGELFF. Combining the CDR3 with reference TRBV7-2 and TRBJ2-2 gives the whole variable domain GAGVSQSPSNKVTEKGKDVELRCDPISGHTALYWYRQSLGQGLEFLIYFQGNSAPDKSGLPSDRFSAERTGGSVSTLTIQRTQQEDSAVYLCASSSVSGELFFGEGSRLTVL.

This clonotype was detected a few times. The chain recombines TRBV12-3 or TRBV12-4 with TRBJ2-7, with D perhaps matching TRBD2 (7 bases). The CDR3 contains 14 residues. The V gene lost 5 bases and the J gene lost 7 bases, with 18 bases spanning the gap. Written as DNA, the CDR3 is TGTGCCAGCAGTCCGCGAGGGGGGGCGAGGGAGCAGTACTTC. It is translated as CASSPRGGAREQYF.

CDR3 residues: CSARAQFYGYTF. Here the CDR3 DNA reads TGCAGTGCTAGAGCTCAATTCTATGGCTACACCTTC. V is TRBV20-1 and J is TRBJ1-2, with D hard to call. CDR3 length: 12 residues. The germline V gene has CDR1 DFQATT and CDR2 SNEGSKA (reference sequence). Trimming removed 1 base at V and 4 bases at J, with 7 bases between.